This T cell receptor (beta chain) was captured by sequencing in a study of T cells in Graves' hyperthyroidism and ophthalmopathy. CDR3 size: 16 residues. This clonotype was seen only a few times. With a much larger clone just one base away, this may be a read error. RNA transcripts were the template for amplifying TCR beta CDR3 regions. The study used the HTBI primer set for a first-round RT-PCR of the TCR CDR3. TCRdb reanalysed the multiplex PCR reads using MiXCR and keeps one entry per CDR3 protein. The top ten clones hold about 14% of a sample with some 250,000 distinct CDR3 sequences, approximately 15% of them seen once.

The sequenced sample was blood. This chain links TRBV12-3 or TRBV12-4 with TRBJ1-1, with a possible D match to TRBD1 (6 bases). This TCR came from a woman aged 40-49 years with Graves' hyperthyroidism that later progressed to Graves' ophthalmopathy. CDR3 sequence reads: CASSFRSRGGNTEASF. DNA for the CDR3: TGTGCCAGCAGTTTTCGGTCAAGGGGGGGGAACACTGAAGCTTCCTTT.